These 24 T cell receptor beta chains were all obtained from the same sample, sequenced in a study of blood T cell repertoires in COVID-19. Profiling relied on immunoSEQ multiplex PCR, and the TCRdb table lists in-frame clones only, not all of them. Of about 54,000 clones in the sample, over 75% were seen once. Sequencing was done on a sample of peripheral blood. The receptor set was obtained from a man in his fifties or sixties with active COVID-19.

This rearrangement joins TRBV7-2 to TRBJ2-7; D is uncertain. Per germline, CDR1 SGHTA and CDR2 FQGNSA. This CDR3 is built from 15 residues. The germline V and J ends were trimmed by 2 bases and 3 bases, with 14 bases remaining between them. The CDR3 DNA reads TGTGCCAGCAGCTTACTGCAAGGTAGCCTCTACGAGCAGTACTTC. This gives the protein CASSLLQGSLYEQYF.

The genes are TRBV5-1 and TRBJ2-3; 11 bases are shared with TRBD2. The CDR3 loop spans 16 amino acids. CDR1 is SGHRS, CDR2 YFSETQ, per germline. With 4 bases clipped from V and 4 bases from J, the junction kept 8 bases outside the gene matches. In DNA, the CDR3 is TGCGCCAGCAGCCTCCTGACTAGCGGGAAACCAGATACGCAGTATTTT. It specifies CASSLLTSGKPDTQYF.

This clone was detected only once. This rearrangement joins TRBV18 to TRBJ1-2, with 8 bases that match TRBD1. The CDR3 is made up of 16 amino acids. Germline CDR1 reads KGHSH; CDR2 reads LQKENI. Losses at the gene ends were 6 bases for V and 7 bases for J; bases not matched to a gene: 16. CDR3 protein: CASSNRRGDRSSGYTF. The CDR3 DNA reads as TGTGCCAGCTCGAACCGCCGGGGGGACAGGAGCAGTGGCTACACCTTC. The complete variable domain, with remaining parts taken from reference TRBV18 and TRBJ1-2, reads NAGVMQNPRHLVRRRGQEARLRCSPMKGHSHVYWYRQLPEEGLKFMVYLQKENIIDESGMPKERFSAEFPKEGPSILRIQQVVRGDSAAYFCASSNRRGDRSSGYTFGSGTRLTVV.

This clone occurred a few times. The V gene is TRBV3-1 (or the pseudogene TRBV3-2), the J gene TRBJ2-7, with 9 bases matching TRBD1. The CDR3 spans 15 residues. J was trimmed by 2 bases and V by 1 base; bases with no gene match: 3. Looked up from germline, CDR1 is LGHDT and CDR2 is YNNKEL (reference sequence). CDR3 residues: CASSQAQGAPYEQYF. CDR3 DNA sequence: TGTGCCAGCAGCCAAGCACAGGGGGCCCCCTACGAGCAGTACTTC.

CDR3: CASSLTGGEGTEAFF. For the CDR3, the DNA is TGTGCCAGCAGCTTAACAGGGGGCGAAGGCACTGAAGCTTTCTTT. V usage is TRBV7-6 and J usage is TRBJ1-1; 9 bases are shared with TRBD1. The CDR3 covers 15 residues. The germline gives CDR1 SGHVS, CDR2 FNYEAQ. The junction had 5 bases not matched to a gene; V was cut back by 2 bases and J by 4 bases.

The chain links TRBV5-1 to TRBJ2-3; tentative D call: TRBD1 (6 bases). Germline V gene data show CDR1 as SGHRS and CDR2 as YFSETQ. Trimming pared 1 base from V and 5 bases from J, leaving 14 bases between. The CDR3 sequence is 15 residues long. The CDR3 DNA reads TGCGCCAGCAGCTTGAACACAGGGTTGGGAGATACGCAGTATTTT. As protein: CASSLNTGLGDTQYF.

This rearrangement joins TRBV5-8 to TRBJ1-5; D is unclear. Germline lookup yields CDR1 SGHTS and CDR2 YDEGEE. V lost 0 bases, J lost 4 bases, and 5 bases lay in between. CDR3 size: 13 residues. CDR3 sequence: CASSLERNQPQHF. In DNA, the CDR3 is TGTGCCAGCAGCTTGGAGCGGAATCAGCCCCAGCATTTT.

The chain links TRBV9 to TRBJ1-5; D remains ambiguous. There are 15 residues in the CDR3. Germline values: CDR1 SGDLS, CDR2 YYNGEE. V dropped 4 bases and J dropped 8 bases, with 19 bases sitting between them. CDR3: CASSTDGLAVEPQHF. For the CDR3, the DNA is TGTGCCAGCAGCACTGACGGACTGGCAGTTGAGCCCCAGCATTTT.

This clone was observed a handful of times. The genes are TRBV7-2 and TRBJ2-7; 8 bases agree with TRBD2. The V and J ends lost 0 bases and 3 bases, in that order; junction bases with no gene match: 10. Germline lookup yields CDR1 SGHTA and CDR2 FQGNSA. The CDR3 extends over 17 amino acids. The CDR3 DNA reads as TGTGCCAGCAGCTTAGCGCTCCCGGGGGGGAACTTCTACGAGCAGTACTTC. Translating gives CASSLALPGGNFYEQYF.

V is TRBV24-1 and J is TRBJ2-7; the match to TRBD1 covers 9 bases. V shed 3 bases and J 0 bases; nucleotides not matched to a gene: 5. Per the germline V gene, CDR1 is KGHDR and CDR2 is SFDVKD. This CDR3 is built from 16 residues. For the CDR3, the DNA is TGTGCCACCAGTGATACCGGGACAGGGCTCTCCTACGAGCAGTACTTC. Translated: CATSDTGTGLSYEQYF.

V usage is TRBV19 and J usage is TRBJ2-1, with 8 bases lining up with TRBD2. The CDR3 is made up of 16 amino acids. Germline CDR1 is LNHDA and CDR2 is SQIVND (reference sequence). The J segment lost 4 bases and the V segment lost 1 base, leaving 6 bases of the junction unmatched. The CDR3 loop reads CASSIGEGGGYNEQFF. DNA for the CDR3: TGTGCCAGTAGTATAGGGGAAGGCGGGGGGTACAATGAGCAGTTCTTC. The variable domain in full, completed from reference TRBV19 and TRBJ2-1, reads DGGITQSPKYLFRKEGQNVTLSCEQNLNHDAMYWYRQDPGQGLRLIYYSQIVNDFQKGDIAEGYSVSREKKESFPLTVTSAQKNPTAFYLCASSIGEGGGYNEQFFGPGTRLTVL.

This sequence joins TRBV18 and TRBJ2-4; D is possibly TRBD2 (5 bases). Germline V gene lookup returns CDR1 KGHSH and CDR2 LQKENI. The CDR3 has 16 residues. Between the trimmed V and J ends, which lost 3 bases and 0 bases, there was a span of 12 bases. The CDR3 nucleotides read TGTGCCAGCTCACCTGAGGGCTCCCGAGCCAAAAACATTCAGTACTTC. Translating gives CASSPEGSRAKNIQYF. The variable domain in full, completed from reference TRBV18 and TRBJ2-4, reads NAGVMQNPRHLVRRRGQEARLRCSPMKGHSHVYWYRQLPEEGLKFMVYLQKENIIDESGMPKERFSAEFPKEGPSILRIQQVVRGDSAAYFCASSPEGSRAKNIQYFGAGTRLSVL.

The chain's CDR3 is CASSPRDFQSGNGELFF. The CDR3 DNA sequence: TGTGCCAGCTCACCAAGGGACTTCCAAAGCGGCAACGGGGAGCTGTTTTTT. This chain connects TRBV18 to TRBJ2-2; possible D gene TRBD2, 6 bases. The CDR3 runs 17 residues. Trimming removed 2 bases at V and 7 bases at J, with 20 bases between. Germline V CDR1 and CDR2: KGHSH, LQKENI.

The chain has TRBV7-2 and TRBJ1-2; TRBD1 might be the D (5 bases). This CDR3 is 17 amino acids long. Trimming took off 2 bases at V and 4 bases at J, with 20 bases between the two ends. The germline CDR1 and CDR2 sequences are SGHTA and FQGNSA. Written as DNA, the CDR3 is TGTGCCAGCAGCTTACCGACACAGGCACTCCTGGCCTATGGCTACACCTTC. It translates to CASSLPTQALLAYGYTF.

This clone was seen only once. The CDR3 DNA sequence: TGTGCCAGCAGTTACGGGACAGGTATCTACGAGCAGTACTTC. Translating it yields CASSYGTGIYEQYF. The chain combines TRBV6-6 with TRBJ2-7, with 8 bases identical to TRBD1. V lost 2 bases and J lost 3; bases outside the gene matches: 3. In germline, CDR1 is MNHNY, CDR2 SVGAGI (reference sequence). The CDR3 runs 14 residues.

The sample holds one count of this clone. The rearrangement links TRBV4-1 to TRBJ1-2, with 7 bases aligning to TRBD1. The germline V gene encodes CDR1 MGHRA and CDR2 YSYEKL. V lost 0 bases to trimming and J lost 4 bases; unmatched junction nucleotides: 8. This CDR3 comprises 16 residues. The CDR3 bases are TGCGCCAGCAGCCAAGAGGGGACAGCCTCTATCTATGGCTACACCTTC. Its translation is CASSQEGTASIYGYTF.

The chain combines TRBV5-3 with TRBJ2-5; 14 bases align to TRBD2. TRBV5-3 qualifies as an ORF whose function is uncertain. The trim removed 3 bases at V and 5 bases at J, leaving 9 bases unmatched. This CDR3 has 17 amino acids. The CDR3 sequence: CARSWTSGRCGTETQYF. The DNA for the CDR3 is TGTGCCAGAAGCTGGACTAGCGGGAGGTGCGGTACGGAGACCCAGTACTTC.

The chain couples TRBV19 to TRBJ1-1; the D gene is possibly TRBD1 (6 bases). Trimming removed 5 bases at V and 4 bases at J, with 14 bases between. Germline V gene sequence: CDR1 LNHDA, CDR2 SQIVND (reference sequence). This CDR3 is built from 14 residues. The CDR3 here is CASSPGGGLTEAFF. CDR3 nucleotides: TGTGCCAGTAGTCCCGGCGGGGGGCTCACTGAAGCTTTCTTT.

The V call is TRBV3-1 (or the pseudogene TRBV3-2), the J call TRBJ1-1, with TRBD1 matching 7 bases. Germline CDR1 and CDR2: LGHDT and YNNKEL (reference sequence). V dropped 4 bases and J dropped 0; count of bases not matched to a gene: 8. CDR3 length: 16 amino acids. The CDR3 protein is CASSLRQGLMNTEAFF. Written as DNA, the CDR3 is TGTGCCAGCAGCCTTCGACAGGGTCTCATGAACACTGAAGCTTTCTTT.

The rearrangement uses TRBV6-2 or TRBV6-3 and TRBJ1-2, with a weak D call TRBD1 (6 bases). The V end was cut by 4 bases, the J end by 5 bases, with 11 bases between. The CDR3 runs to 13 residues. Germline CDR1 and CDR2: MNHEY and SVGEGT. For the CDR3, the DNA is TGTGCCAGCAGTTCCTACGGACAGTATGGCTACACCTTC. Its translation is CASSSYGQYGYTF.

This clone was counted once. The chain has TRBV24-1 and TRBJ2-1, with 8 bases fitting TRBD2. CDR3 length equals 15 residues. V was clipped by 4 bases and J by 9 bases; unmatched bases: 10. In germline, CDR1 is KGHDR, CDR2 SFDVKD. CDR3 protein: CATSDRAGGPSEQFF. The CDR3 coding sequence is TGTGCCACCAGTGACCGTGCGGGAGGCCCATCTGAGCAGTTCTTC.

This clone was seen once. The J gene is TRBJ1-1, the V gene TRBV7-9, with D hard to call. The CDR3 loop spans 11 amino acids. V was pared by 5 bases and J by 2 bases, with 3 bases between. Germline V CDR1 and CDR2: SEHNR, FQNEAQ (reference sequence). The CDR3 bases are TGTGCCAGCAGCCAAAACACTGAAGCTTTCTTT. Translated: CASSQNTEAFF.

The chain recombines TRBV28 with TRBJ2-7; TRBD1 matches at 8 bases. This CDR3 has 13 residues. In germline, CDR1 is MDHEN, CDR2 SYDVKM. V shed 5 bases and J 5 bases; nucleotides not matched to a gene: 5. The CDR3 loop is CASSAGQGDEQYF. CDR3 coding DNA: TGTGCCAGCAGTGCCGGACAGGGTGACGAGCAGTACTTC.

V gene TRBV7-6 combines with J gene TRBJ1-5, with D possibly matching TRBD1 (6 bases). The CDR3 has 16 amino acids. CDR1 SGHVS and CDR2 FNYEAQ come from the germline V gene. The V and J ends lost 3 bases and 2 bases respectively, with 14 bases between them. For the CDR3, the DNA is TGTGCCAGCAGCTTGTCGGGGGGCTGGGGCAATCAGCCCCAGCATTTT. Amino acids: CASSLSGGWGNQPQHF.